This T cell receptor beta chain was recovered during a study of blood T cell repertoires in COVID-19. Whole-study context: The analysed material was cDNA or gDNA that came from T cells, B-cell-depleted T cells, or PBMCs.

Profiled with immunoSEQ multiplex PCR; TCRdb holds only in-frame clones, not every one. The repertoire has around 100,000 clones, approximately 78% of them found once; the top ten carry roughly 7.9%. V gave up 3 bases and J gave up 2 bases, with 18 bases separating them. The V gene's germline CDR1 is SGDLS and CDR2 YYNGEE. This CDR3 contains 16 residues. V is TRBV9 and J is TRBJ2-7; the D gene is possibly TRBD2 (6 bases). Sequencing input: peripheral blood. The TCR comes from a man between 65 and 85 years old with acute or convalescent COVID-19. CDR3 region: CASSALELANTYEQYF. The DNA for the CDR3 is TGTGCCAGCAGCGCACTGGAGCTAGCGAACACCTACGAGCAGTACTTC.